Listed here are 24 T cell receptor beta chains from one sample, sequenced in a study of early T cells in non-severe SARS-CoV-2 infection. MiXCR, run by TCRdb on the 5' RACE reads, gives a single entry per CDR3 protein. The sample consists of some 82,000 distinct CDR3 sequences, 10% to 15% of them appearing once. The sample in question was whole blood, obtained at baseline. The receptors derive from an adult who was a healthcare worker with PCR-confirmed SARS-CoV-2 infection or an uninfected control (not recorded which).

This clonotype was detected only a few times. As DNA, the CDR3 is TGTGCCAGCAGCCTCCAGGGGACAGAGTTATGGGATACGCAGTATTTT. It is translated as CASSLQGTELWDTQYF. This sequence joins TRBV14 and TRBJ2-3, with 7 bases aligning to TRBD1. After removal of 4 bases from V and 6 bases from J, the junction contained 13 bases not matched to a gene. Per the germline V gene, CDR1 is SGHDN and CDR2 is FVKESK. The CDR3 is 16 residues long.

V usage is TRBV19 and J usage is TRBJ2-2; perhaps TRBD2 as D (6 bases). Trimming removed 10 bases at V and 3 bases at J, with 12 bases between. This CDR3 region has 13 residues. Per the germline V gene, CDR1 is LNHDA and CDR2 is SQIVND (reference sequence). CDR3 sequence (DNA): TGTGCCATCGAATGGGGGGACACCGGGGAGCTGTTTTTT. Encoded protein: CAIEWGDTGELFF.

This clonotype showed up many times. The gene calls are TRBV5-1 and TRBJ1-1; D is unresolved. Germline-derived CDR1 and CDR2 are SGHRS and YFSETQ. Between the trimmed V and J ends, which lost 7 bases and 0 bases, there was a span of 10 bases. This CDR3 is built from 13 residues. The CDR3 loop reads CASARALNTEAFF. The CDR3 DNA is TGCGCCAGCGCGAGGGCCCTGAACACTGAAGCTTTCTTT.

The sample holds a few counts of this clonotype. The chain couples TRBV9 to TRBJ2-2; TRBD1 might be the D (6 bases). The length of the CDR3 is 15 residues. In germline, CDR1 is SGDLS, CDR2 YYNGEE. V was cut by 1 base and J by 3 bases, with 10 bases left in between. CDR3 sequence reads: CASSVQGTYTGELFF. Written as DNA, the CDR3 is TGTGCCAGCAGCGTACAGGGGACCTACACCGGGGAGCTGTTTTTT.

The J gene is TRBJ1-3, the V gene TRBV18; D is unclear. Germline V gene data show CDR1 as KGHSH and CDR2 as LQKENI. Trimming removed 4 bases from V and 0 bases from J, with 10 bases in between. The CDR3 has 15 amino acids. CDR3 nucleotides: TGTGCCAGCTCACAGGACGGGATCTCTGGAAACACCATATATTTT. Protein product: CASSQDGISGNTIYF. Filled out from reference TRBV18 and TRBJ1-3, the complete variable domain reads NAGVMQNPRHLVRRRGQEARLRCSPMKGHSHVYWYRQLPEEGLKFMVYLQKENIIDESGMPKERFSAEFPKEGPSILRIQQVVRGDSAAYFCASSQDGISGNTIYFGEGSWLTVV.

On this clonotype itself: Without the conserved terminal phenylalanine or tryptophan, this CDR3 likely stems from a read error. The chain employs TRBV11-3 and TRBJ1-2, with D possibly matching TRBD1 (6 bases). Trimming cost V 5 bases and J 8 bases, with 27 bases left between them. Germline assignment: CDR1 SGHNT and CDR2 YENEEA. The CDR3 extends over 17 amino acids. CDR3 loop: CASSPHLSRQDEWGYTV. CDR3 nucleotide sequence: TGTGCCAGCAGCCCCCACCTCTCCCGACAGGACGAGTGGGGCTACACCGTC.

This clonotype was recorded at least ten times. The genes are TRBV14 and TRBJ2-7; D call uncertain. This CDR3 is 17 amino acids long. V was pared by 2 bases and J by 0 bases, with 17 bases between. The germline V gene has CDR1 SGHDN and CDR2 FVKESK. The CDR3 reads CASSQPLTKGGSYEQYF. CDR3 in DNA: TGTGCCAGCAGCCAACCTTTGACCAAGGGTGGCTCCTACGAGCAGTACTTC.

J is TRBJ2-3 and V is TRBV7-8, with D possibly being TRBD2 (6 bases). Germline values: CDR1 SGHVS, CDR2 FQNEAQ. Trimming left V 2 bases short and J 3 bases short, with 21 bases between. The CDR3 extends over 18 amino acids. CDR3 loop: CASSLPRAGTSGTDTQYF. CDR3 coding DNA: TGTGCCAGCAGCTTACCAAGGGCGGGAACCTCGGGGACAGATACGCAGTATTTT.

There are a few counts of this clonotype. This may stem from a read error, because a much larger clone lies one nucleotide away. This rearrangement joins TRBV7-2 to TRBJ1-5; D is unresolved. V dropped 1 base and J dropped 3 bases, with 4 bases sitting between them. The CDR3 is made up of 13 amino acids. The germline V gene has CDR1 SGHTA and CDR2 FQGNSA. CDR3 amino acids: CASSLGVNQPQHF. CDR3 sequence (DNA): TGTGCCAGCAGCTTAGGGGTCAATCAGCCCCAGCATTTT. Drawing the rest from reference TRBV7-2 and TRBJ1-5, the complete variable domain is GAGVSQSPSNKVTEKGKDVELRCDPISGHTALYWYRQSLGQGLEFLIYFQGNSAPDKSGLPSDRFSAERTGGSVSTLTIQRTQQEDSAVYLCASSLGVNQPQHFGDGTRLSIL.

V and J are TRBV11-2 and TRBJ2-7; D is unresolved. Trimming removed 4 bases from V and 0 bases from J, with 13 bases in between. Germline V gives CDR1 SGHAT, CDR2 FQNNGV. The length of the CDR3 is 15 residues. In DNA, the CDR3 is TGTGCCAGCAGCTCTATGGCCGGCAGCTCCTACGAGCAGTACTTC. Its translation is CASSSMAGSSYEQYF.

This clonotype was seen a handful of times. The chain has TRBV29-1 and TRBJ2-7; 7 positions agree with TRBD1. This CDR3 contains 12 residues. Germline V gene sequence: CDR1 SQVTM, CDR2 ANQGSEA. V lost 1 base and J lost 9; bases outside the gene matches: 6. The DNA of the CDR3 is TGCAGCGTTGAAGTTAGGGACAGAAGGCAGTACTTC. It encodes CSVEVRDRRQYF.

The J gene is TRBJ1-2, the V gene TRBV6-5, with 7 bases that match TRBD1. In germline, CDR1 is MNHEY, CDR2 SVGAGI. The CDR3 is made up of 14 amino acids. V trimming: 5 bases; J trimming: 4 bases; junction bases outside the gene matches: 7. The CDR3 reads CASSPGGQVYGYTF. CDR3 sequence (DNA): TGTGCCAGCAGTCCCGGAGGACAGGTCTATGGCTACACCTTC.

The rearrangement uses TRBV10-3 and TRBJ2-7; the match to TRBD2 covers 16 bases. This CDR3 spans 15 amino acids. Germline CDR1 and CDR2: ENHRY and SYGVKD. V shed 6 bases, J shed 5 bases, and the junction held 4 bases outside the gene matches. CDR3 region: CAIRGTSGRDNEQYF. The CDR3 nucleotides read TGTGCCATCAGGGGGACTAGCGGGAGGGACAACGAGCAGTACTTC.

This clonotype showed up many times. The CDR3 DNA is TGTGCCACCAGCAGAGGGGCTAGCGGGAAATATAGTGAGCAGTTCTTC. Translation gives CATSRGASGKYSEQFF. The chain uses TRBV15 and TRBJ2-1; 9 bases are a match to TRBD2. V lost 1 base to trimming and J lost 9 bases; unmatched junction nucleotides: 10. The CDR3 extends over 16 amino acids. Germline CDR1 reads LNHNV; CDR2 reads YYDKDF (reference sequence).

V is TRBV6-1 and J is TRBJ2-3, with D possibly being TRBD1 (6 bases). Between the trimmed V and J ends, which lost 7 bases and 4 bases, there was a span of 21 bases. Germline V gene lookup returns CDR1 MNHNS and CDR2 SASEGT. This CDR3 comprises 16 residues. CDR3: CASTWDIRSVPDTQYF. In DNA form, the CDR3 reads TGTGCCAGCACTTGGGACATCCGAAGTGTCCCAGATACGCAGTATTTT.

This clonotype was picked up a small number of times. The J gene is TRBJ2-7, the V gene TRBV12-3 or TRBV12-4; D tentatively reads TRBD1 or TRBD2 (5 bases each). V was cut by 5 bases and J by 2 bases, with 16 bases left in between. The CDR3 length is 15 residues. CDR3 nucleotide sequence: TGTGCCAGCAGTCCCTACCGGGACCTCCCCTACGAGCAGTACTTC. Translation gives CASSPYRDLPYEQYF.

This clonotype has a handful of counts. This chain uses TRBV6-5 with TRBJ1-4; no clear D. Trimming removed 6 bases at V and 0 bases at J, with 14 bases between. The CDR3 loop spans 16 amino acids. Germline CDR1 MNHEY, CDR2 SVGAGI. CDR3 region: CASSPRRVATNEKLFF. DNA of the CDR3: TGTGCCAGCAGCCCCCGGCGAGTTGCAACTAATGAAAAACTGTTTTTT.

This clonotype was counted between two and nine times. The chain has TRBV11-3 and TRBJ2-2, with unresolved D. Trimming took off 5 bases at V and 7 bases at J, with 11 bases between the two ends. This CDR3 contains 13 residues. Per germline, CDR1 SGHNT and CDR2 YENEEA. The CDR3 region is CASSLEGYGELFF. The CDR3 region has the DNA TGTGCCAGCAGCCTTGAAGGTTACGGGGAGCTGTTTTTT.

The chain employs TRBV7-9 and TRBJ1-6, with D possibly TRBD1 on 5 matching bases. The CDR3 covers 16 residues. Trimming took off 0 bases at V and 9 bases at J, with 15 bases between the two ends. The V gene's germline CDR1 is SEHNR and CDR2 FQNEAQ (reference sequence). CDR3 region: CASSLALPRGSSPLHF. DNA of the CDR3: TGTGCCAGCAGCTTAGCCTTGCCGCGGGGGAGTTCACCCCTCCACTTT.

This clonotype was counted ten times or more. This chain's CDR3 is CASSLALMRDNEQFF. The CDR3 region has the DNA TGTGCCAGCAGCTTAGCGCTGATGAGAGACAATGAGCAGTTCTTC. V gene TRBV7-9 combines with J gene TRBJ2-1; D is uncertain. V gave up 0 bases and J gave up 5 bases, with 11 bases separating them. The CDR3 contains 15 residues. Germline V lookup: CDR1 SEHNR, CDR2 FQNEAQ (reference sequence).

The rearrangement joins TRBV21-1 to TRBJ1-5; TRBD1 is taken as the D call from the table, unchecked against the DNA. TRBV21-1 represents a pseudogene. There are 18 residues in the CDR3. CDR3 residues: CASSLRDRDTYSNQPQHF. The DNA for the CDR3 is TGTGCCAGCAGCCTACGGGACAGGGATACCTATAGCAATCAGCCCCAGCATTTT.

Here the CDR3 DNA reads TGCGCCAGCAGCTTCCAGAGAATGGAGACCCAGTACTTC. This codes for CASSFQRMETQYF. The V and J genes are TRBV5-1 and TRBJ2-5; D call uncertain. CDR3 length: 13 amino acids. Deletions cut 2 bases from V and 5 bases from J, with 10 bases between. In germline, CDR1 is SGHRS, CDR2 YFSETQ.

This chain links TRBV12-3 or TRBV12-4 with TRBJ2-6; the D gene is possibly TRBD2 (6 bases). CDR3 length: 17 residues. Between the trimmed V and J ends, which lost 3 bases and 0 bases, there was a span of 12 bases. The CDR3 region is CASSLAGFFSGANVLTF. The CDR3 DNA sequence: TGTGCCAGCAGTTTGGCGGGGTTCTTCTCTGGGGCCAACGTCCTGACTTTC.

The gene calls are TRBV12-5 and TRBJ1-1; D gene uncertain. Germline V gene data show CDR1 as LGHNT and CDR2 as FRNRAP. Trimming stripped 2 bases from V and 0 bases from J, with 4 bases between. The CDR3 runs to 13 residues. The CDR3 sequence is CASGLSMNTEAFF. CDR3 nucleotides: TGTGCTAGTGGTTTGTCCATGAACACTGAAGCTTTCTTT.